One T cell receptor (beta chain) is described in this entry. Its antigen is still unknown. Use of 60 Vbeta and 13 Jbeta primers characterized the PCR. TCRdb keeps only in-frame clones here, not all; method: immunoSEQ multiplex PCR. The sample has about 84,000 clones, around 90% seen once. This CDR3 comprises 10 residues. Germline loops: CDR1 MNHEY, CDR2 SMNVEV (reference sequence). V was pared by 6 bases and J by 6 bases, with 3 bases between. These data originate in a study of cytomegalovirus exposure and HLA in healthy donors. Study observations and caveats: A later examination showed that TCR association rates differed by HLA locus, with DRB1 most and HLA-C fewest. Follow-up analysis seemed to connect common viral pathogens with several of the most significant clusters identified.

This sequence joins TRBV27 and TRBJ2-1; D call uncertain. This clonotype was sampled from a young man in good health and CMV-seronegative. The sample was PBMCs. CDR3 sequence: CASSRNEQFF. CDR3 in DNA: TGTGCCAGCAGCCGCAATGAGCAGTTCTTC.